The subject of this entry is one TCR beta chain. Antigen specificity is unknown. Germline V gives CDR1 SGHAT, CDR2 FQNNGV. The V end was cut by 7 bases, the J end by 5 bases, with 14 bases between. The length of the CDR3 is 13 residues. This entry comes from a study of T cell responses to AZD1222 COVID-19 vaccine. Overall study results and limits: Sampling captured repertoires only after the peak T cell response. Clonal diversity was possibly underestimated; the donors were predominantly white British and more often female. Nearly half of spike-specific TCRs reportedly target unmutated variant regions. Recipients of two AZD1222 doses showed rising Spike-specific TCR breadth and depth.

Libraries were prepared by immunoSEQ multiplex PCR; TCRdb keeps only in-frame clonotypes and omits some of them. The sample includes 80,000 or so clones, about 89% seen only once; the top ten take 4.5%. J is TRBJ1-1 and V is TRBV11-2; D is uncertain. Source: peripheral blood, taken on day 0 of MenACWY control vaccination. The clonotype was recovered from an adult in good health. The CDR3 is CASTMEGLTEAFF. The CDR3 region has the DNA TGTGCCAGCACCATGGAGGGATTAACTGAAGCTTTCTTT. Drawing the rest from reference TRBV11-2 and TRBJ1-1, the complete variable domain is EAGVAQSPRYKIIEKRQSVAFWCNPISGHATLYWYQQILGQGPKLLIQFQNNGVVDDSQLPKDRFSAERLKGVDSTLKIQPAKLEDSAVYLCASTMEGLTEAFFGQGTRLTVV.